Listed below are T cell receptor beta chains from one sample, sequenced in a study of blood T cell repertoires in COVID-19. This table comes from immunoSEQ multiplex PCR, and its TCRdb copy is limited to in-frame clones, with some not included. The table records around 110,000 clones, 86% of them present only once. Source material: peripheral blood. These receptors were obtained from a man aged 40-50 years with acute or convalescent COVID-19. Both conserved end residues are part of each CDR3. A D gene is named only where the DNA matches it firmly. Not all rows give a size; the values are once, few, many and, for expanded clones, a class.

CDR3: CATSRDPSGGRYTQYF
length: 16
size: few
D: -
V: TRBV15

CDR3: CATRLAGGSYNEQFF
length: 15
size: -
D: TRBD2
V: TRBV27

CDR3: CASSNPGGGKPQHF
length: 14
size: -
D: -
V: TRBV5-5

CDR3: CASSVTGGADTEAFF
length: 15
size: -
D: TRBD1
V: TRBV5-1

CDR3: CASSPAQGRGYNEQFF
length: 16
size: once
D: -
V: TRBV18

CDR3: CAISEPTVNYGYTF
length: 14
size: once
D: -
V: TRBV10-3

CDR3: CASSFHLAGELYEQFF
length: 16
size: -
D: TRBD2
V: TRBV6-5

CDR3: CASSQPRGGTGELFF
length: 15
size: once
D: -
V: TRBV3-1/TRBV3-2

CDR3: CASSYVGGKSYQPQHF
length: 16
size: once
D: -
V: TRBV6-2/TRBV6-3

CDR3: CASSLAPGETQYF
length: 13
size: -
D: -
V: TRBV11-3

CDR3: CASRPRPGAYNEQFF
length: 15
size: -
D: -
V: TRBV5-5

CDR3: CASSNGQGINLHGYTF
length: 16
size: -
D: TRBD1
V: TRBV27

CDR3: CASTTGGNEQFF
length: 12
size: -
D: TRBD1
V: TRBV11-2

CDR3: CASSWGQGLETEAFF
length: 15
size: -
D: TRBD1
V: TRBV5-1

CDR3: CASSQGQGIYNEQFF
length: 15
size: -
D: TRBD1
V: TRBV5-1

CDR3: CASRPGQGVAGYTF
length: 14
size: -
D: TRBD1
V: TRBV6-5

CDR3: CASSFGQTNTEAFF
length: 14
size: -
D: -
V: TRBV5-1

CDR3: CASTTRGEQFF
length: 11
size: -
D: -
V: TRBV12-3/TRBV12-4

CDR3: CSVGGGTGNEQFF
length: 13
size: -
D: -
V: TRBV29-1

CDR3: CASSFFGTGVYGYTF
length: 15
size: -
D: TRBD1
V: TRBV7-2

CDR3: CASSFRRYSNQPQHF
length: 15
size: -
D: -
V: TRBV5-4